The 10 T cell receptor beta chains below were found in one sample sequenced in a study of blood T cell repertoires in COVID-19. The data were produced by immunoSEQ multiplex PCR, yet TCRdb's version contains in-frame clones alone and is incomplete. This sample has approximately 250,000 clones; 65% to 90% occur once, and the top ten carry less than 15%. What was sequenced was peripheral blood. The receptors shown here come from a woman in her 70s with COVID-19, enrolled during active disease.

The V call is TRBV7-2, the J call TRBJ2-5; the D gene is possibly TRBD1 (6 bases). The V gene lost 5 bases and the J gene lost 4 bases, with 14 bases spanning the gap. Germline CDR1 reads SGHTA; CDR2 reads FQGNSA. The CDR3 is 14 residues long. The CDR3 DNA sequence: TGTGCCAGCAGCCAAAACACAGGGCCAGAGACCCAGTACTTC. This sequence encodes CASSQNTGPETQYF.

The rearrangement uses TRBV28 and TRBJ2-7; possible D gene TRBD1, 6 bases. Germline V gene lookup returns CDR1 MDHEN and CDR2 SYDVKM. Trimming took off 5 bases at V and 2 bases at J, with 10 bases between the two ends. The length of the CDR3 is 13 residues. For the CDR3, the DNA is TGTGCCAGCAGTAAGGACAGAGCCTACGAGCAGTACTTC. Translation: CASSKDRAYEQYF.

The chain has TRBV7-9 and TRBJ2-2; 9 positions match TRBD2. The length of the CDR3 is 16 residues. J was trimmed by 1 base and V by 6 bases; bases with no gene match: 6. Germline CDR1 is SEHNR and CDR2 is FQNEAQ (reference sequence). This CDR3 is CASRPQTSGNTGELFF. The CDR3 DNA is TGTGCCAGCAGACCCCAGACTAGCGGGAACACCGGGGAGCTGTTTTTT.

The rearrangement links TRBV7-2 to TRBJ2-3, with 10 bases fitting TRBD2. V was clipped by 1 base and J by 2 bases; unmatched bases: 9. The germline CDR1 and CDR2 sequences are SGHTA and FQGNSA. The CDR3 consists of 18 residues. The CDR3 reads CASSLDAGGLALTDTQYF. The CDR3 DNA reads as TGTGCCAGCAGCTTAGATGCGGGGGGACTAGCGCTCACAGATACGCAGTATTTT.

The chain has TRBV5-6 and TRBJ1-5; TRBD1 is a possible D gene (5 bases). The germline V gene encodes CDR1 SGHDT and CDR2 YYEEEE. Trimming removed 0 bases from V and 3 bases from J, with 7 bases in between. The CDR3 is 14 residues long. CDR3 protein: CASSLGQINQPQHF. In nucleotides, the CDR3 is TGTGCCAGCAGCTTGGGACAGATCAATCAGCCCCAGCATTTT.

V usage is TRBV3-1 (or the pseudogene TRBV3-2) and J usage is TRBJ1-1, with TRBD1 matching 9 bases. CDR3 length: 15 residues. Germline trimming cut 3 bases from V and 1 base from J; bases unmatched to any gene: 3. In germline, CDR1 is LGHDT, CDR2 YNNKEL (reference sequence). The CDR3 DNA sequence: TGTGCCAGCAGCCAGGGGACAGGGCGGAACACTGAAGCTTTCTTT. Protein product: CASSQGTGRNTEAFF.

This chain links TRBV10-1 with TRBJ1-3, with no clear D. This CDR3 has 15 amino acids. Germline V gene lookup returns CDR1 WNHNN and CDR2 SYGVQD (reference sequence). V was cut by 4 bases and J by 0 bases, with 10 bases left in between. CDR3 residues: CASSGGSVSGNTIYF. As DNA, the CDR3 is TGCGCCAGCAGTGGAGGTTCGGTCTCTGGAAACACCATATATTTT.

This clone has just one count. This sequence joins TRBV5-1 and TRBJ1-1, with D possibly TRBD1 on 5 matching bases. V was trimmed by 5 bases and J by 6 bases, leaving 17 bases between them. CDR1 and CDR2 (germline): SGHRS, YFSETQ. CDR3 length: 14 amino acids. The CDR3 is CASSTVGGASEAFF. In DNA form, the CDR3 reads TGCGCCAGCAGTACCGTGGGAGGGGCCTCTGAAGCTTTCTTT.

The V and J genes are TRBV6-1 and TRBJ1-1, with 8 bases that match TRBD1. The CDR3 length is 14 residues. Germline V gene data show CDR1 as MNHNS and CDR2 as SASEGT. J was trimmed by 5 bases and V by 3 bases; bases with no gene match: 5. This chain's CDR3 is CASSESGGWTEAFF. In nucleotides, the CDR3 is TGTGCCAGCAGTGAGTCAGGGGGCTGGACTGAAGCTTTCTTT.

The gene calls are TRBV19 and TRBJ1-1; D is unresolved. CDR1 and CDR2 (germline): LNHDA, SQIVND (reference sequence). The CDR3 is 13 amino acids. V lost 7 bases and J 0 bases, leaving 9 bases between the germline ends. The CDR3 sequence is CASKRLVNTEAFF. In nucleotides, the CDR3 is TGTGCCAGTAAGCGGTTGGTGAACACTGAAGCTTTCTTT.